This entry is about one TCR beta chain. The data were taken from a study of CXCR3-negative and CXCR3-positive naive CD8 T cells. Germline CDR1 MDHEN, CDR2 SYDVKM. The CDR3 has 16 residues. 5' RACE with UMI labels generated the TRB cDNA libraries. With the 5' RACE reads reprocessed, TCRdb shows one record per CDR3 protein and no DNA. Its table records fewer than 55,000 distinct CDR3 sequences. CD45RO-CCR7+CD27+CD95- marked naive CD8+ T cells. This receptor was obtained from a human donor in good health. Some clones in this sample may be carry-over from other donors' samples. Sequencing was performed on naive CXCR3- CD8+ T cells from blood. Subset denoted: CD45RO-CCR7+CD27+CD95- naive CD8+ T cells lacking CXCR3 (TNR3-). This chain joins TRBV28 and TRBJ2-1; TCRdb's assignment of TRBD2 cannot be checked, as there is no DNA. The CDR3 loop reads CASSSPRLAGYNEQFF.